This record looks at one T cell receptor beta chain sequence and its context. Its antigen is currently unknown. These data are taken from a study of T cell responses to AZD1222 COVID-19 vaccine. Generated by immunoSEQ multiplex PCR, the TCRdb table keeps only in-frame clones and is missing some. The table lists around 150,000 clones, 91% of them singletons, with over 1% in the top ten. Germline lookup yields CDR1 MRHNA and CDR2 SNTAGT. The ends were cut back, 3 bases at V and 0 bases at J, with 10 bases in the middle. The CDR3 covers 15 residues. General study findings and limits: Only six people who got AZD1222 tested seropositive at baseline.

V is TRBV6-4 and J is TRBJ2-3; D gene unclear. The sequence was collected from an adult who received the AZD1222 COVID-19 vaccine. This specimen consisted of peripheral blood, obtained 28 days after the second AZD1222 dose. The CDR3 DNA is TGTGCCAGCAGTGAAGATTTAACTAGCACAGATACGCAGTATTTT. Encoded protein: CASSEDLTSTDTQYF.